This paragraph reports one T cell receptor (beta chain). V was clipped by 2 bases and J by 5 bases; unmatched bases: 6. The germline V gene has CDR1 MNHNS and CDR2 SASEGT. The CDR3 loop spans 15 amino acids. Assay used: immunoSEQ multiplex PCR; TCRdb lists only in-frame clones, some missing. The table includes some 230,000 clones, roughly 84% detected once. The data are from a study of blood T cell repertoires in COVID-19. The chain is built from TRBV6-1 and TRBJ1-2; 9 bases agree with TRBD1. This sequence was found in a woman aged 60-75 years with acute or convalescent COVID-19. The specimen sequenced was peripheral blood. The CDR3 nucleotides read TGTGCCAGCAGTGAAACAGGGGGCGGGTGGTATGGCTACACCTTC. Amino acid sequence: CASSETGGGWYGYTF.